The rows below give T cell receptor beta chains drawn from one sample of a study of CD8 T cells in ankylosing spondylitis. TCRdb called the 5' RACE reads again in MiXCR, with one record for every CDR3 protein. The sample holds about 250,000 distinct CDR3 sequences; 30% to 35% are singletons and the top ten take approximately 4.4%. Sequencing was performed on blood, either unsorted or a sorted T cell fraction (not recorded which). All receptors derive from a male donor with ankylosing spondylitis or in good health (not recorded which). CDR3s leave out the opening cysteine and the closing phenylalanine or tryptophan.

CDR3aa: ASIQSGNEQF; j_gene: TRBJ2-1; v_gene: TRBV5-1
CDR3aa: ASSLEGAYNEQF; j_gene: TRBJ2-1; v_gene: TRBV12-3/TRBV12-4
CDR3aa: ASSLGTEFYEQY; j_gene: TRBJ2-7; v_gene: TRBV5-1
CDR3aa: ASSLSKADTQY; j_gene: TRBJ2-3; v_gene: TRBV11-1
CDR3aa: ASSFPQGTDTQY; j_gene: TRBJ2-3; v_gene: TRBV5-6
CDR3aa: ATRDSTDTQY; j_gene: TRBJ2-3; v_gene: TRBV27
CDR3aa: ASSLARLAGESETQY; j_gene: TRBJ2-5; v_gene: TRBV5-6
CDR3aa: ASSRQGIITEAF; j_gene: TRBJ1-1; v_gene: TRBV11-2
CDR3aa: SVEWGDRAQETQY; j_gene: TRBJ2-5; v_gene: TRBV29-1
CDR3aa: ASSPEGGASQPQH; j_gene: TRBJ1-5; v_gene: TRBV6-1
CDR3aa: ASSPLRTDPYEQY; j_gene: TRBJ2-7; v_gene: TRBV7-9
CDR3aa: ASRRVRTADTQY; j_gene: TRBJ2-3; v_gene: TRBV12-3/TRBV12-4
CDR3aa: ASSSARVTAQPRETQY; j_gene: TRBJ2-5; v_gene: TRBV11-1
CDR3aa: SAQGNDEQF; j_gene: TRBJ2-1; v_gene: TRBV29-1
CDR3aa: ASSLTGTLAKNIQY; j_gene: TRBJ2-4; v_gene: TRBV11-2
CDR3aa: SARAWVVLGEQF; j_gene: TRBJ2-1; v_gene: TRBV20-1
CDR3aa: ASSLGGLGTQY; j_gene: TRBJ2-3; v_gene: TRBV12-3/TRBV12-4
CDR3aa: SAFQASRGFEQF; j_gene: TRBJ2-1; v_gene: TRBV20-1
CDR3aa: SARDPLNRHDSPLH; j_gene: TRBJ1-6; v_gene: TRBV20-1
CDR3aa: ASSFGGGETYNEQF; j_gene: TRBJ2-1; v_gene: TRBV12-3/TRBV12-4
CDR3aa: ATSDRGAPWNEQF; j_gene: TRBJ2-1; v_gene: TRBV24-1
CDR3aa: ASSPWRGGSYNEQF; j_gene: TRBJ2-1; v_gene: TRBV7-8
CDR3aa: SARDTGRGREQF; j_gene: TRBJ2-1; v_gene: TRBV20-1
CDR3aa: ASSLGGYTDTQY; j_gene: TRBJ2-3; v_gene: TRBV7-3
CDR3aa: AISRTEGTDTQY; j_gene: TRBJ2-3; v_gene: TRBV10-3
CDR3aa: SASRNYEQY; j_gene: TRBJ2-7; v_gene: TRBV20-1
CDR3aa: ASSFRTENNEQF; j_gene: TRBJ2-1; v_gene: TRBV5-1
CDR3aa: SARDPGIDTEAF; j_gene: TRBJ1-1; v_gene: TRBV20-1
CDR3aa: ASSFPGWFEETQY; j_gene: TRBJ2-5; v_gene: TRBV12-3/TRBV12-4
CDR3aa: ASSPGSAYEQY; j_gene: TRBJ2-7; v_gene: TRBV10-1
CDR3aa: ASSLAVAAGTGELF; j_gene: TRBJ2-2; v_gene: TRBV5-5
CDR3aa: ASSLGTGPNTGELF; j_gene: TRBJ2-2; v_gene: TRBV5-1
CDR3aa: STPPQYSNQPQH; j_gene: TRBJ1-5; v_gene: TRBV20-1
CDR3aa: ASSLRVGGNYEQY; j_gene: TRBJ2-7; v_gene: TRBV5-1
CDR3aa: ASRNRAWEGYT; j_gene: TRBJ1-2; v_gene: TRBV6-1
CDR3aa: ASSPRDSLYEQY; j_gene: TRBJ2-7; v_gene: TRBV18
CDR3aa: ASSESPNYEQY; j_gene: TRBJ2-7; v_gene: TRBV10-2
CDR3aa: SVEDLGWTSGDSTDTQY; j_gene: TRBJ2-3; v_gene: TRBV29-1
CDR3aa: ASSGEQGTSNQPQH; j_gene: TRBJ1-5; v_gene: TRBV10-2
CDR3aa: ASREGRTGARIHEQY; j_gene: TRBJ2-7; v_gene: TRBV2
CDR3aa: ASTPARASYEQY; j_gene: TRBJ2-7; v_gene: TRBV10-2
CDR3aa: ASSEAPQKETQY; j_gene: TRBJ2-5; v_gene: TRBV6-1
CDR3aa: ASSPNTYSYEQY; j_gene: TRBJ2-7; v_gene: TRBV7-8
CDR3aa: AIYPGSGGLNTQY; j_gene: TRBJ2-3; v_gene: TRBV12-3/TRBV12-4
CDR3aa: ASSQDQGGGGTDTQY; j_gene: TRBJ2-3; v_gene: TRBV4-1
CDR3aa: ASSLDGGTVWSSTDTQY; j_gene: TRBJ2-3; v_gene: TRBV5-1
CDR3aa: ASSKSGGLQF; j_gene: TRBJ2-1; v_gene: TRBV6-5
CDR3aa: SLRGTERADTQY; j_gene: TRBJ2-3; v_gene: TRBV29-1
CDR3aa: SARMTGAGNTIY; j_gene: TRBJ1-3; v_gene: TRBV20-1
CDR3aa: ASHRGGYETQY; j_gene: TRBJ2-5; v_gene: TRBV6-1
CDR3aa: ASSSTVQGSETQY; j_gene: TRBJ2-5; v_gene: TRBV7-2
CDR3aa: ASSLSAGEETYNEQF; j_gene: TRBJ2-1; v_gene: TRBV27